A selection of T cell receptor beta chains follows, all from one sample in a study of blood T cell repertoires in COVID-19. TCRdb keeps only in-frame clones here, not all; method: immunoSEQ multiplex PCR. This sample carries 250,000 to 300,000 clones, 90% of them seen once, and the ten largest clones take approximately 1.2%. The sequencing input was PBMCs or T cells enriched from blood (not recorded which). The receptor set was obtained from a young woman who had recovered from COVID-19. The CDR3 runs from the conserved cysteine through the conserved F or W. Each record gives: J gene, D gene, clone size, V gene, CDR3 DNA, CDR3 protein. A D gene is named only where the DNA matches it firmly. For some rows the clone size is stated as once, few or many, or as a class when expanded; others skip it.

j_gene: TRBJ1-1; d_gene: -; abundance: -; v_gene: TRBV4-3; CDR3nt: TGCGCCAGCAGCCCTCGCAGGGATTTGCCTGAAGCTTTCTTT; CDR3aa: CASSPRRDLPEAFF
j_gene: TRBJ1-4; d_gene: TRBD1; abundance: -; v_gene: TRBV2; CDR3nt: TGTGCCAGCAGAGTCCAGGGGGCGGGGGAAAAACTGTTTTTT; CDR3aa: CASRVQGAGEKLFF
j_gene: TRBJ2-5; d_gene: TRBD2; abundance: -; v_gene: TRBV4-2; CDR3nt: TGTGCCAGCAGCCACCTAGCGGGTGAGCAAGAGACCCAGTACTTC; CDR3aa: CASSHLAGEQETQYF
j_gene: TRBJ2-3; d_gene: -; abundance: -; v_gene: TRBV25-1; CDR3nt: TGTGCCAGCGGATACCAGGCAGATACGCAGTATTTT; CDR3aa: CASGYQADTQYF
j_gene: TRBJ2-1; d_gene: TRBD1; abundance: -; v_gene: TRBV18; CDR3nt: TGTGCCAGCTCACCGGACAGGGGGGGGTCTAATGAGCAGTTCTTC; CDR3aa: CASSPDRGGSNEQFF
j_gene: TRBJ1-4; d_gene: -; abundance: once; v_gene: TRBV27; CDR3nt: TGTGCCAGCAGTTCCGCCGGGAGATATGAAAAACTGTTTTTT; CDR3aa: CASSSAGRYEKLFF
j_gene: TRBJ1-5; d_gene: TRBD1; abundance: -; v_gene: TRBV6-1; CDR3nt: TGTGCCAGCAGTGGGTCGGGACAGGGGTTGACTCAGCCCCAGCATTTT; CDR3aa: CASSGSGQGLTQPQHF
j_gene: TRBJ2-7; d_gene: -; abundance: -; v_gene: TRBV10-1; CDR3nt: TGCGCCAGCACCTCCGGTTGCAATAACTCCTACGAGCAGTACTTC; CDR3aa: CASTSGCNNSYEQYF
j_gene: TRBJ1-5; d_gene: TRBD1; abundance: -; v_gene: TRBV28; CDR3nt: TGTGCCAGCAGTTTTCTTAGTGGACAGGGGGCTTGGCAGCCCCAGCATTTT; CDR3aa: CASSFLSGQGAWQPQHF
j_gene: TRBJ2-1; d_gene: TRBD2; abundance: few; v_gene: TRBV7-9; CDR3nt: TGTGCCAGCGTTACTAGCGGAAGCTACAATGAGCAGTTCTTC; CDR3aa: CASVTSGSYNEQFF
j_gene: TRBJ1-4; d_gene: -; abundance: -; v_gene: TRBV30; CDR3nt: TGTGCCTGGAATTTCGGACAGCATAATGAAAAACTGTTTTTT; CDR3aa: CAWNFGQHNEKLFF
j_gene: TRBJ2-2; d_gene: -; abundance: few; v_gene: TRBV4-1; CDR3nt: TGCGCCAGCAGCCAAAGACGGACACCCACCGGGGAGCTGTTTTTT; CDR3aa: CASSQRRTPTGELFF
j_gene: TRBJ1-4; d_gene: TRBD1; abundance: -; v_gene: TRBV29-1; CDR3nt: TGCAGCGTTAGTTACCGGACAGGGGGACCTAGGGGCGAAAAACTGTTTTTT; CDR3aa: CSVSYRTGGPRGEKLFF